A single sample gave rise to the 24 T cell receptor beta chains below, sequenced in a study of T cells in Graves' hyperthyroidism and ophthalmopathy. Amplification of TCR beta CDR3 regions was performed using RNA transcripts as template. HTBI primers drove first-round RT-PCR of the TCR CDR3. TCRdb re-called the multiplex PCR reads through MiXCR, storing one row per CDR3 protein. Of 800,000 or so distinct CDR3 sequences listed, roughly 40% are singletons. Material: blood. The receptors derive from a man in his late teens or twenties with Graves' hyperthyroidism.

In its sample, this clonotype was seen a few times. The germline gene is not matched at one end of the junction; a read error may be the cause. The J gene is TRBJ1-2, the V gene TRBV5-1; D is possibly TRBD1 (5 bases). CDR1 and CDR2 from the germline V gene are SGHRS and YFSETQ. This CDR3 comprises 11 residues. As DNA, the CDR3 is TGTGCCAGCAGCTTGACAGTTGGCTACACCTTC. Translating it yields CASSLTVGYTF.

The J gene is TRBJ1-1, the V gene TRBV6-5; no firm D call. Per germline, CDR1 MNHEY and CDR2 SVGAGI. The CDR3 has 14 residues. Trimming stripped 2 bases from V and 1 base from J, with 8 bases between. The CDR3 is CASSYARSNTEAFF. CDR3 DNA sequence: TGTGCCAGCAGTTACGCCAGGTCGAACACTGAAGCTTTCTTT.

CDR3 region: CAWNGPGETQYF. The CDR3 region has the DNA TGTGCCTGGAATGGTCCAGGGGAGACCCAGTACTTC. The chain is built from TRBV30 and TRBJ2-5; D is perhaps TRBD1 (5 bases). The CDR3 is 12 amino acids. The V gene's germline CDR1 is GTSNPN and CDR2 SVGIG (reference sequence). Trimming took 4 bases from V and 5 from J, leaving 11 bases between them.

This chain connects TRBV10-3 to TRBJ2-2, with D possibly TRBD2 on 5 matching bases. The CDR3 is made up of 13 amino acids. Germline V gene lookup returns CDR1 ENHRY and CDR2 SYGVKD. Trimming pared 10 bases from V and 5 bases from J, leaving 14 bases between. CDR3 sequence (DNA): TGTGCCACTAAAGTTGCGGGTACCGGGGAGCTGTTTTTT. Translating it yields CATKVAGTGELFF.

The chain recombines TRBV12-3 or TRBV12-4 with TRBJ2-5; 8 positions agree with TRBD2. Unmatched junction bases numbered 7, after V lost 2 bases and J lost 5 bases. The CDR3 totals 15 residues. The CDR3 DNA reads as TGTGCCAGCAGTTTAAACGGGGGGGCCTTGGAGACCCAGTACTTC. This translates into CASSLNGGALETQYF.

A single count supports this clonotype. V gene TRBV7-8 combines with J gene TRBJ2-5; no definite D call. Germline V CDR1 and CDR2: SGHVS, FQNEAQ. V was shortened by 0 bases and J by 5 bases, with 10 bases between the two germline ends. The CDR3 loop spans 14 amino acids. Here the CDR3 reads CASSLADLWETQYF. The DNA for the CDR3 is TGTGCCAGCAGCTTAGCGGATCTCTGGGAGACCCAGTACTTC.

The genes are TRBV29-1 and TRBJ2-3; TRBD2 aligns across 8 bases. CDR1 and CDR2 (germline): SQVTM, ANQGSEA. The length of the CDR3 is 12 residues. With V trimmed by 6 bases and J by 6 bases, 5 bases remained unmatched. As DNA, the CDR3 is TGCAGCGTGGATAGCGGGAAGGATACGCAGTATTTT. Its protein is CSVDSGKDTQYF.

Regarding this clonotype: It may be a read error: a sequence one base away is much more abundant. CDR3 sequence reads: CVSGTRRLGRDHYGYTF. The CDR3 DNA is TGTGTCAGCGGCACGAGGCGATTAGGCAGGGATCACTATGGCTACACCTTC. The rearrangement joins TRBV7-9 to TRBJ1-2; TRBD1 might be the D (5 bases). The germline CDR1 and CDR2 sequences are SEHNR and FQNEAQ (reference sequence). The CDR3 length is 17 residues.

The rearrangement links TRBV29-1 to TRBJ1-1; no definite D call. The CDR3 runs 10 residues. Germline loops: CDR1 SQVTM, CDR2 ANQGSEA. V was clipped by 8 bases and J by 9 bases, with 13 bases between them. The CDR3 here is CSLVRGKAFF. As DNA, the CDR3 is TGCAGCTTAGTCCGTGGGAAAGCTTTCTTT.

In this sample, this clonotype turned up a few times. This chain uses TRBV4-1 with TRBJ1-1; possibly TRBD1 for D (6 bases). Germline V gene sequence: CDR1 MGHRA, CDR2 YSYEKL. The CDR3 totals 15 residues. The V end was cut by 0 bases, the J end by 3 bases, with 11 bases between. The chain's CDR3 is CASSQDRAGDTEAFF. CDR3 in DNA: TGCGCCAGCAGCCAAGACAGGGCAGGGGACACTGAAGCTTTCTTT.

This clonotype was detected ten times or more. The chain is built from TRBV10-3 and TRBJ2-5; D unresolved. Looked up from germline, CDR1 is ENHRY and CDR2 is SYGVKD. The CDR3 length is 17 residues. V lost 2 bases to trimming and J lost 5 bases, with 21 bases between them. This CDR3 reads CAISENEFGVRGETQYF. In DNA, the CDR3 is TGTGCCATCAGTGAGAACGAGTTTGGGGTTCGTGGGGAGACCCAGTACTTC.

This clonotype was counted once. V gene TRBV6-5 combines with J gene TRBJ1-6; no reliable D call. The CDR3 contains 16 residues. Trimming left V 0 bases short and J 4 bases short, with 10 bases between. CDR1 is MNHEY and CDR2 is SVGAGI in the germline V gene. The CDR3 sequence: CASSYSAGEYNSPLHF. For the CDR3, the DNA is TGTGCCAGCAGTTACTCGGCGGGAGAATATAATTCACCCCTCCACTTT.

The chain carries TRBV20-1 and TRBJ2-5; 8 positions agree with TRBD1. This CDR3 has 15 amino acids. J was trimmed by 11 bases and V by 1 base; bases with no gene match: 15. CDR1 is DFQATT, CDR2 SNEGSKA, per germline (reference sequence). The CDR3 region is CSARATGGSRDTQYF. The CDR3 region has the DNA TGCAGTGCTAGAGCAACAGGGGGTTCGAGAGATACGCAGTACTTC.

The chain carries TRBV7-2 and TRBJ1-1, with D possibly matching TRBD1 (6 bases). Germline-derived CDR1 and CDR2 are SGHTA and FQGNSA. Trimming took 5 bases from V and 7 from J, leaving 17 bases between them. The CDR3 covers 14 residues. CDR3 amino acids: CASSPSGATNEAFF. Here the CDR3 DNA reads TGTGCCAGCAGCCCATCAGGGGCAACTAATGAAGCTTTCTTT.

The chain carries TRBV2 and TRBJ1-5, with TRBD1 matching 7 bases. CDR1 and CDR2 (germline): SNHLY, FYNNEI. Losses at the gene ends were 6 bases for V and 1 base for J; bases not matched to a gene: 9. CDR3 length equals 16 residues. This CDR3 reads CASSFSSGGSNQPQHF. In nucleotides, the CDR3 is TGTGCCAGCAGCTTCTCCTCAGGGGGGAGCAATCAGCCCCAGCATTTT.

The rearrangement uses TRBV6-1 and TRBJ2-5, with 10 bases lining up with TRBD2. CDR3 size: 15 residues. The ends lost 5 bases at V and 6 bases at J; junction bases unmatched: 9. Germline lookup yields CDR1 MNHNS and CDR2 SASEGT. The CDR3 here is CASSWERGGIQTQYF. The DNA for the CDR3 is TGTGCCAGCAGTTGGGAGCGGGGGGGCATACAGACCCAGTACTTC.

This chain uses TRBV12-3 or TRBV12-4 with TRBJ1-2; D gene unclear. This CDR3 is built from 11 residues. Trimming shortened V by 2 bases and J by 14 bases, and 12 bases separated the two germline ends. CDR3 residues: CASSLHQGRTF. CDR3 DNA: TGTGCCAGCAGTTTACATCAAGGGCGGACCTTC.

This clonotype has more than one count but fewer than ten. The junction departs from germline at one end; a sequencing error may be responsible. The chain couples TRBV20-1 to TRBJ2-7, with a tentative D call TRBD1 (5 bases). The CDR3 length is 13 residues. Germline CDR1 DFQATT, CDR2 SNEGSKA (reference sequence). The CDR3, as DNA: TGCAGCGCTAAGCAGGACACAACCTACGAGCAGTACTTC. Translation: CSAKQDTTYEQYF.

This clonotype occurred many times. The J gene is TRBJ1-2, the V gene TRBV2; TRBD1 matches 10 bases. Germline V gene sequence: CDR1 SNHLY, CDR2 FYNNEI. The CDR3 totals 12 residues. Trimming cost V 8 bases and J 7 bases; bases outside gene matches: 4. The CDR3 DNA follows: TGTGCCAGCGACCGGGACAGGGGTGGCTACACCTTC. Its translation: CASDRDRGGYTF.

In regard to this clonotype: This may come from a read error, since a much larger clone is one base off. This chain joins TRBV7-2 and TRBJ1-2, with D uncertain. The CDR3 spans 13 residues. Germline CDR1 and CDR2: SGHTA and FQGNSA. The CDR3 sequence is CASSPYRSYGHTF. The CDR3 region has the DNA TGTGCCAGCAGCCCGTACCGATCCTATGGCCACACCTTC.

This clonotype came up a few times. The chain joins TRBV6-6 to TRBJ1-3; D may be TRBD1 (6 bases). Trimming took off 5 bases at V and 2 bases at J, with 10 bases between the two ends. CDR3 length: 14 amino acids. Germline CDR1 MNHNY, CDR2 SVGAGI (reference sequence). Written as DNA, the CDR3 is TGTGCCAGCAGTGGAGCAGGGGCTGGAAACACCATATATTTT. This sequence encodes CASSGAGAGNTIYF.

The chain carries TRBV12-3 or TRBV12-4 and TRBJ1-1, with D maybe TRBD1 (5 bases). The CDR3 extends over 14 amino acids. V was clipped by 0 bases and J by 4 bases, with 9 bases between them. In DNA form, the CDR3 reads TGTGCCAGCAGTTTAGCGCCAGGGACCACTGAAGCTTTCTTT. Translated: CASSLAPGTTEAFF.

The chain links TRBV7-2 to TRBJ2-7, with 8 positions matching TRBD2. V lost 5 bases, J lost 4 bases, and 7 bases stayed unmatched. The CDR3 is made up of 14 amino acids. Germline V gene sequence: CDR1 SGHTA, CDR2 FQGNSA. As DNA, the CDR3 is TGTGCCAGCAGCCCGGGGGGGGCTAGGTACGAGCAGTACTTC. Protein: CASSPGGARYEQYF.

This clonotype was counted many times. This sequence joins TRBV9 and TRBJ2-2; D not certain. V was clipped by 0 bases and J by 4 bases, with 1 base between them. The germline CDR1 and CDR2 sequences are SGDLS and YYNGEE. The CDR3 covers 12 residues. For the CDR3, the DNA is TGTGCCAGCAGCGTAGGCACCGGGGAGCTGTTTTTT. Residues: CASSVGTGELFF.